This TCR beta chain was captured by sequencing in a study of T cell responses to AZD1222 COVID-19 vaccine. General study points: Breadth and depth of Spike-specific TCRs rose after two AZD1222 doses.

Profiling relied on immunoSEQ multiplex PCR, and the TCRdb table lists in-frame clones only, not all of them. The repertoire holds roughly 110,000 clones, with about 90% as singletons. Only one count was recorded for this clone. Antigen unknown. The source is an adult who received the AZD1222 COVID-19 vaccine. The material was peripheral blood, obtained 28 days after the second AZD1222 dose.

CDR3: CASSDPGVGANVLTF. The DNA for the CDR3 is TGCGCCAGCAGTGATCCAGGGGTTGGGGCCAACGTCCTGACTTTC. The chain joins TRBV10-1 to TRBJ2-6, with a tentative D call TRBD1 (6 bases). CDR1 is WNHNN, CDR2 SYGVQD, per germline (reference sequence). Between the trimmed V and J ends, which lost 3 bases and 3 bases, there was a span of 9 bases. The CDR3 is 15 residues long.